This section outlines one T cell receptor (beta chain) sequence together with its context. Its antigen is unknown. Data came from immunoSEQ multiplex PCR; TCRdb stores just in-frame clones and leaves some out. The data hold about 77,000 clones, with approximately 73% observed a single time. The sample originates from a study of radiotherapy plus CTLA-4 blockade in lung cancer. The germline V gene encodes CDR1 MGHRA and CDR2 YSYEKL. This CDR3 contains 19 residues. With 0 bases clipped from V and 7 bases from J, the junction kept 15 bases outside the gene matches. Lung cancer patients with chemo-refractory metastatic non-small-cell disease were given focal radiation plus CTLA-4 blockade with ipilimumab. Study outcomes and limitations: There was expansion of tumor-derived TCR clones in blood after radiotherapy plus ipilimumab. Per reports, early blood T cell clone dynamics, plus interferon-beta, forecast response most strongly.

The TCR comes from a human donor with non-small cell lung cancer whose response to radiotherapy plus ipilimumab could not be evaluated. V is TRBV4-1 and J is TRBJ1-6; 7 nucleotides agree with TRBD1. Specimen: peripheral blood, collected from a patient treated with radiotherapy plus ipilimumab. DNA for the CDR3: TGCGCCAGCAGCCAAGATGTTCCTCACCCGACAGGGAGGAATTCACCCCTCCACTTT. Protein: CASSQDVPHPTGRNSPLHF.